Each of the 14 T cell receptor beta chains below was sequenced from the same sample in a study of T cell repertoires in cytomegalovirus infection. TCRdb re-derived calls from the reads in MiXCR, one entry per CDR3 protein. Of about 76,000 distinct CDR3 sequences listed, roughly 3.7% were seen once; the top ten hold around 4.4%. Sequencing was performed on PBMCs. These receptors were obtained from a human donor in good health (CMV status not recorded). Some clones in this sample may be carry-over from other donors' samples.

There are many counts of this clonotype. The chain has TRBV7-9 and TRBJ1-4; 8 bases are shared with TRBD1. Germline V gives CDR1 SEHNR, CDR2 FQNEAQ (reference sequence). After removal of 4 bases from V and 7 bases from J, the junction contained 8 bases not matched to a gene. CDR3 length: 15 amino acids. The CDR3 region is CASSWTQGGGEKLFF. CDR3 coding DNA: TGTGCCAGCAGCTGGACACAGGGGGGAGGTGAAAAACTGTTTTTT.

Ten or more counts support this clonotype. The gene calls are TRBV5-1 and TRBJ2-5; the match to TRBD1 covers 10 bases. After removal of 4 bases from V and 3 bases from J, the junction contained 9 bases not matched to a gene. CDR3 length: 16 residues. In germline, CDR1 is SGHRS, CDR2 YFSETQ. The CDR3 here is CASSLRQGAMEETQYF. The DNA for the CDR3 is TGCGCCAGCAGCCTAAGACAGGGGGCAATGGAAGAGACCCAGTACTTC. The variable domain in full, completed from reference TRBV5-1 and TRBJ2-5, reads KAGVTQTPRYLIKTRGQQVTLSCSPISGHRSVSWYQQTPGQGLQFLFEYFSETQRNKGNFPGRFSGRQFSNSRSEMNVSTLELGDSALYLCASSLRQGAMEETQYFGPGTRLLVL.

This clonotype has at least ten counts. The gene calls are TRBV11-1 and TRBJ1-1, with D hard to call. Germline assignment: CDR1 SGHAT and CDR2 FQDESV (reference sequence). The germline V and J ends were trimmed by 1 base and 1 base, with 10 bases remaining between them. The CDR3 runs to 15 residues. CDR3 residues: CASSLVRTTNTEAFF. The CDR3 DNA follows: TGTGCCAGCAGCTTAGTCAGAACAACGAACACTGAAGCTTTCTTT. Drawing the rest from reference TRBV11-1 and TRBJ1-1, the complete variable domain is EAEVAQSPRYKITEKSQAVAFWCDPISGHATLYWYRQILGQGPELLVQFQDESVVDDSQLPKDRFSAERLKGVDSTLKIQPAELGDSAMYLCASSLVRTTNTEAFFGQGTRLTVV.

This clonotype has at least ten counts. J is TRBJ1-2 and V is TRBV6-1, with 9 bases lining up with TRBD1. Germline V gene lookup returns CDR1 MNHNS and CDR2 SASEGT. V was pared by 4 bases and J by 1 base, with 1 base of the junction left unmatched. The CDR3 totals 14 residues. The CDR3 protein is CASSGTGVNYGYTF. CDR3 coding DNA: TGTGCCAGCAGTGGGACAGGGGTTAACTATGGCTACACCTTC.

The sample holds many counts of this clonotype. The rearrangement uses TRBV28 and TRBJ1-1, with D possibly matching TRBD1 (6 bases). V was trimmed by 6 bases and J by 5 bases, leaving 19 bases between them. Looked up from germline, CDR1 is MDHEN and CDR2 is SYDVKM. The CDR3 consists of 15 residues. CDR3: CASRSVHGGPTEAFF. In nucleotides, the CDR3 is TGTGCCAGCAGATCGGTTCATGGGGGCCCAACTGAAGCTTTCTTT.

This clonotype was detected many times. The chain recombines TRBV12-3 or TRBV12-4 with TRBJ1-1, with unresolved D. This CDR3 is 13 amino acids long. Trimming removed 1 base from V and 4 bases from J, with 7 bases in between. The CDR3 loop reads CASSLGQITEAFF. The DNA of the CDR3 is TGTGCCAGCAGTTTAGGACAAATCACTGAAGCTTTCTTT.

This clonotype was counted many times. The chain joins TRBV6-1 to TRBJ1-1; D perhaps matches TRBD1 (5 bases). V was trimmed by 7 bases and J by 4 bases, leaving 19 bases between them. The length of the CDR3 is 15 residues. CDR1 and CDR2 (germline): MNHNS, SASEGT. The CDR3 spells CASTHHRGAGTEAFF. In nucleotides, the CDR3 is TGTGCCAGCACCCACCACCGAGGGGCGGGCACTGAAGCTTTCTTT.

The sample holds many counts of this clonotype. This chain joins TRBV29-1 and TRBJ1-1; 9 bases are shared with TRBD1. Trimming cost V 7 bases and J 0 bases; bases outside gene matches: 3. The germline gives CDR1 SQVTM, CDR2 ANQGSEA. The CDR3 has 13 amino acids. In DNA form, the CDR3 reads TGCAGCGGGCGGGACAGGGTGAACACTGAAGCTTTCTTT. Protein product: CSGRDRVNTEAFF.

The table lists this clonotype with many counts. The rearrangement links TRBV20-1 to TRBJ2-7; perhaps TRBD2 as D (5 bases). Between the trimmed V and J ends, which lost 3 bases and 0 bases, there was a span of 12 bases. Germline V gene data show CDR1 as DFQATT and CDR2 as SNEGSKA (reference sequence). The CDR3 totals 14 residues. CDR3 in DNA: TGCAGTGCTAGGAGGGCGTACAACTCCTACGAGCAGTACTTC. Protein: CSARRAYNSYEQYF.

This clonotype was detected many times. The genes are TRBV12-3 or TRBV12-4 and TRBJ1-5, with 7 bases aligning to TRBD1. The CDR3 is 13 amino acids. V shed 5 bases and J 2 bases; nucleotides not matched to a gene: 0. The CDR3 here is CASSDRGNQPQHF. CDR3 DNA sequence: TGTGCCAGCAGTGACAGGGGCAATCAGCCCCAGCATTTT.

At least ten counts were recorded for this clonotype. The CDR3 reads CASSRRGGPFQNIQYF. For the CDR3, the DNA is TGTGCCAGCAGCCGCCGCGGGGGACCCTTCCAAAACATTCAGTACTTC. This sequence joins TRBV12-3 or TRBV12-4 and TRBJ2-4; 7 bases match TRBD2. CDR3 size: 16 residues. J gave up 5 bases and V 6 bases, and 13 bases lay outside the gene matches.

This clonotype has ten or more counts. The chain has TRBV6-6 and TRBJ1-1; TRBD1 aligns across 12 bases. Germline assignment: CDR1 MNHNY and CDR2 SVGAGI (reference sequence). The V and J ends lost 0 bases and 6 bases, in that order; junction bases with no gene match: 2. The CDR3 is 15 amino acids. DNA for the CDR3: TGTGCCAGCAGTTACTCGGGACAGGGGGCTCCTGAAGCTTTCTTT. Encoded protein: CASSYSGQGAPEAFF.

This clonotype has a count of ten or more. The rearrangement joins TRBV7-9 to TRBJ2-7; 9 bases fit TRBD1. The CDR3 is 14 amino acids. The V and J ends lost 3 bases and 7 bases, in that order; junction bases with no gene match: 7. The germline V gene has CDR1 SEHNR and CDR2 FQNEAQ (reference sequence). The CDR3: CASSFRDRVGEQYF. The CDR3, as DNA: TGTGCCAGCAGCTTCCGGGACAGGGTTGGTGAGCAGTACTTC.

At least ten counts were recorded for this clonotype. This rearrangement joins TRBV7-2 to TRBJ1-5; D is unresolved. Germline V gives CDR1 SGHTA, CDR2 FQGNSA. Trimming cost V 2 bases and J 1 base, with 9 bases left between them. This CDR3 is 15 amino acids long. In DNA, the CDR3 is TGTGCCAGCAGCTTAAAAACGGGCAGCAATCAGCCCCAGCATTTT. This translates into CASSLKTGSNQPQHF.